The entry below describes one TCR beta chain. The antigen remains unidentified. Division of CD4+ cells produced a CD45RA+ naive subset and a CD45RA-negative memory subset. Each subset's genomic DNA was split evenly across several immunoSEQ plates. Each sorted subset replicate got 200 ng genomic DNA, approximately 27,000 genomes. Repertoires were generated with immunoSEQ multiplex PCR, while TCRdb's copy carries only in-frame clones and drops some. The repertoire consists of approximately 340,000 clones, with around 67% occurring once and the leading ten covering about 10%. J lost 6 bases, V lost 3 bases, and 8 bases had no gene match. CDR3 size: 15 residues. Germline V gives CDR1 SGHNT, CDR2 YENEEA. This sample is part of a study of shared clonotypes between healthy human individuals. The study, taken as a whole, reports: Between a handful of donors, naive CD4 clonotypes were shared at a level of about 5%.

The chain joins TRBV11-3 to TRBJ2-1; TRBD2 matches 7 bases. This receptor was obtained from a man aged 25 to 40 in good health. The sequencing sample was made of memory CD4+ T cells sorted from blood. Subset here: CD45RA-negative fraction. The CDR3 here is CASSLTRERTNEQFF. CDR3 DNA: TGTGCCAGCAGCTTGACGCGGGAGAGGACCAATGAGCAGTTCTTC.